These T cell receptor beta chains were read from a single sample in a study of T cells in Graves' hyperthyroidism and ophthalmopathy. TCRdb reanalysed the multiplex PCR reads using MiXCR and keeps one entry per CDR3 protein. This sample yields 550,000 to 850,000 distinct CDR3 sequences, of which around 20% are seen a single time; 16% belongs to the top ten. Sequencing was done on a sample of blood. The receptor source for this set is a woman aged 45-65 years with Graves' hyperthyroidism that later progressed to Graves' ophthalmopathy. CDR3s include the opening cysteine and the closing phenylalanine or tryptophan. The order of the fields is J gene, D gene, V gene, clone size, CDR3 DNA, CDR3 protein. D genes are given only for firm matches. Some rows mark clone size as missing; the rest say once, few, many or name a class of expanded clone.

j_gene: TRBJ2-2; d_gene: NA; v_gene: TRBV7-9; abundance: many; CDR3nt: TGTGCCAGCAGCTTAGATGTCGGTTACACCGGGGAGCTGTTTTTT; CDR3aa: CASSLDVGYTGELFF
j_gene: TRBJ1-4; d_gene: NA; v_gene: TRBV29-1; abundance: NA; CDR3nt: TGCAGCACCTCAGGTAGAGATAATGAAAAACTGTTTTTT; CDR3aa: CSTSGRDNEKLFF
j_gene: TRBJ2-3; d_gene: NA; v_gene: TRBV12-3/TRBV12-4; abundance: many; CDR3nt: TGTGCCAGCAGTTTAGCCAACTCAGGCACAGATACGCAGTATTTT; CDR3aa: CASSLANSGTDTQYF
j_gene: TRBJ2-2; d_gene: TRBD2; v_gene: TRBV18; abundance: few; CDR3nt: TGTGCCAGCTCGATGCACGGGAGGTCGAACACCGGGGAGCTGTTTTTT; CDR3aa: CASSMHGRSNTGELFF
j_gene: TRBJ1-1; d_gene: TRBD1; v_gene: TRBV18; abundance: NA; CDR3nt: TGTGCCAGCTCACCACATTCTGGGACAGGGTTATTGGCTTTCTTT; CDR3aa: CASSPHSGTGLLAFF
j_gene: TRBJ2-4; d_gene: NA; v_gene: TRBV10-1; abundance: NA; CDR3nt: TGCGCCAGCAGTGAGTCGGTTGGGGAATTCAACATTCAGTACTTC; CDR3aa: CASSESVGEFNIQYF
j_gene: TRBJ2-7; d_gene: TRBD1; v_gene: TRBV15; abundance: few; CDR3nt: TGTGCCACCAGCAGAGGGGGACAGGGAAACGAGCAGTACTTC; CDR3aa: CATSRGGQGNEQYF
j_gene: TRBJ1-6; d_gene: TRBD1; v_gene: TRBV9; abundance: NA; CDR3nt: TGTGCCAGCAGCGGGACAGGGGTCTCCTCCTATAATTCACCCCTCCACTTT; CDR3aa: CASSGTGVSSYNSPLHF
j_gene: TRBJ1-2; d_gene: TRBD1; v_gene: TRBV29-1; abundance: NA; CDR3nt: TGCAGCGTTGGCGGCAGGGGGCAGATCTATGGCTACACCTTC; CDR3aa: CSVGGRGQIYGYTF
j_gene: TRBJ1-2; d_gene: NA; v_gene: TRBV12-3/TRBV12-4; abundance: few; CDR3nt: TGTGCCAGCACCTCGAATGGCTACACCTTC; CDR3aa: CASTSNGYTF
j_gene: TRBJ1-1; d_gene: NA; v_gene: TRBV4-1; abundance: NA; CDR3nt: TGCGCCAGCAGCCAATTACCTAACCCGGACATGAACACTGAAGCTTTCTTT; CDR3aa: CASSQLPNPDMNTEAFF
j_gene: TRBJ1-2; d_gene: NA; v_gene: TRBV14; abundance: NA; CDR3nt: TGTGCCAGCAGCCAAGCACCCCGCGCCAACCTACCCGGGAGTGTTGGCTACACCTTC; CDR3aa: CASSQAPRANLPGSVGYTF
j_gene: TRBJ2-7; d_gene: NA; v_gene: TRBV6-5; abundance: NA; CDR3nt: TGTGCCAGCAGTTACGTCAGGGGCGCTTACGAGCAGTACTTC; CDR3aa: CASSYVRGAYEQYF
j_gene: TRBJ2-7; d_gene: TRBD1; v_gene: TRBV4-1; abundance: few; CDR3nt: TGCGCCAGCAGCCAAGAGGGACAGGGGCCCCTAGATACCCTCTACGAGCAGTACTTC; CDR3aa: CASSQEGQGPLDTLYEQYF
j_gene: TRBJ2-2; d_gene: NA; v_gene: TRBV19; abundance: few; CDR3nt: TGTGCCAGTAATCTGGTCGGGGGCACCGGGGAGCTGTTTTTT; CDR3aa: CASNLVGGTGELFF
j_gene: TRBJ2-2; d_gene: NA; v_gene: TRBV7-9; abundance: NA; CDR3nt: TGTGCCAGCAGCTTAGCTTCCGCGGGGACGAACACCGGGGAGCTGTTTTTT; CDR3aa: CASSLASAGTNTGELFF
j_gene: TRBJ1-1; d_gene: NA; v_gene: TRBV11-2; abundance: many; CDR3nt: TGTGCCAGCAGGTGGATAGCGGCCCCTGAAGCTTTCTTT; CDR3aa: CASRWIAAPEAFF
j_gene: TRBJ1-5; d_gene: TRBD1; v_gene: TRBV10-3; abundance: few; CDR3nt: TGTGCCACCCGGGACAGCTATAGCAATCAGCCCCAGCATTTT; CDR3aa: CATRDSYSNQPQHF
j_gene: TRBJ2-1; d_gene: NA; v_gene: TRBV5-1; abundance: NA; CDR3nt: TGCGCCAGCAGCTTGGGACAGGCCAATGTACAGTTCTTC; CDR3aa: CASSLGQANVQFF
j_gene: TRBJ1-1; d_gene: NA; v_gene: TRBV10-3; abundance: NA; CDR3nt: TGTGCCATCAGTGAGCCTGGATGGGGCACTGAAGCTTTCTTT; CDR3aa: CAISEPGWGTEAFF
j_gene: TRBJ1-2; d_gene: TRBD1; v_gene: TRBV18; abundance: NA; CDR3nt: TGTGCCAGCTCACCGCGAACCGGGACAGGGCGCTCTTCTAACTATGGCTACACCTTC; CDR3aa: CASSPRTGTGRSSNYGYTF
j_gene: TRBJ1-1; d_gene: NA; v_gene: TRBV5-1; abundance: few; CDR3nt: TGCGCCAGCAGCTTGCGGGGGAGGTGGACTGAAGCTTTCTTT; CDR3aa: CASSLRGRWTEAFF
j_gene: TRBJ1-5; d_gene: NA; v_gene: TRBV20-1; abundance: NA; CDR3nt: TGCAGTGCTAGCCGAGCGGATAATAGCAATCAGCCCCAGCATTTT; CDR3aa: CSASRADNSNQPQHF
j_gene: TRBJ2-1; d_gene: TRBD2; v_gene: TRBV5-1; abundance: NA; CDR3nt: TGCGCCAGCAGCTTGGCCCAAGCGGGGGGGTTCAATGAGCAGTTCTTC; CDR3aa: CASSLAQAGGFNEQFF
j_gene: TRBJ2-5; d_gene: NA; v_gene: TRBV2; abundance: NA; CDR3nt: TGTGCCAGCACCTTATCTCCGGAACTGGGCAGGCAAGAGACCCAGTACTTC; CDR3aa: CASTLSPELGRQETQYF
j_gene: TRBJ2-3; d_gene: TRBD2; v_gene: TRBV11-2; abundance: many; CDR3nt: TGTGCCAGCAGCCTAGCGGGGAATACAGATACGCAGTATTTT; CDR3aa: CASSLAGNTDTQYF
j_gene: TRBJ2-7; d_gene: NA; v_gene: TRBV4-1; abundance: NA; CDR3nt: TGCGCCAGCAGCCCGACCAGGGGCTCCTACGAGCAGTACTTC; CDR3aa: CASSPTRGSYEQYF
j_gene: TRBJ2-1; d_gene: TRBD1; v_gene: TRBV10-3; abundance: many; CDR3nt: TGTGCCATCAGCAAACAGGGGGCGCTGGGCAATGAGCAGTTCTTC; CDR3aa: CAISKQGALGNEQFF
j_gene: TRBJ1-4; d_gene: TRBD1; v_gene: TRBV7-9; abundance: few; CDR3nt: TGTGCCAGCAGCGACGATCGGACAGGCTTTAGGGAAAAACTGTTTTTT; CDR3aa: CASSDDRTGFREKLFF
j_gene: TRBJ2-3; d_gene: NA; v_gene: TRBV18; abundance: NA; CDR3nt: TGTGCCAGCTCACCGGAAGGGCAGGGTTTCGAGAGAGATACGCAGTATTTT; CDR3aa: CASSPEGQGFERDTQYF
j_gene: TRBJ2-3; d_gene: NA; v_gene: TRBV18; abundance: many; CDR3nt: TGTGCCAGCTCACCGTCCGGGACTAGCACAGATACGCAGTATTTT; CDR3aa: CASSPSGTSTDTQYF
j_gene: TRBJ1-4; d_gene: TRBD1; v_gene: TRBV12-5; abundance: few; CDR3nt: TGTGCTAGTGGTTCGACCAGACAGGGCCGACGGGATGGTGAAAAACTGTTTTTT; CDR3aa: CASGSTRQGRRDGEKLFF
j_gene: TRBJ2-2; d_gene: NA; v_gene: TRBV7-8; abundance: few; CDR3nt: TGTGCCAGCAGCTTAAGTCGTCAGGGTGGGACCGGGGAGCTGTTTTTT; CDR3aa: CASSLSRQGGTGELFF
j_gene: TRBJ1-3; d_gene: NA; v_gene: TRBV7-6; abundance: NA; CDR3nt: TGTGCCAGCAGCTCAGTAGGCAGCTCTGGAAACACCATATATTTT; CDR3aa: CASSSVGSSGNTIYF
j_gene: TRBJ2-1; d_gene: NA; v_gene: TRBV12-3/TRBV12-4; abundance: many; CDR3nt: TGTGCCAGCAGTCCACCGACAGGCTTCAATGAGCAGTTCTTC; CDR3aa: CASSPPTGFNEQFF
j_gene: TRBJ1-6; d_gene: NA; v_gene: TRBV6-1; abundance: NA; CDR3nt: TGTGCCAGCAGCCGTCGTGAGGCCCTCCACTTT; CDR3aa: CASSRREALHF
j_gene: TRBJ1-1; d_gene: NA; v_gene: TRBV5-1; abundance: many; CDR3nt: TGCGCCAGCGAGGGAGGTCTGGGTACTGAAGCTTTCTTT; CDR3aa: CASEGGLGTEAFF
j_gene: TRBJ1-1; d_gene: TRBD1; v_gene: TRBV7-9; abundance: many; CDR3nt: TGTGCCAGCAGCAAGGGACAGCAAAACACTGAAGCTTTCTTT; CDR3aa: CASSKGQQNTEAFF
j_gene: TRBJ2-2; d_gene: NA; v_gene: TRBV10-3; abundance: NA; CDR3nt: TGTGCCATCATGGGACAAAGGGACGGCGGGGAGCTGTTTTTT; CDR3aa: CAIMGQRDGGELFF
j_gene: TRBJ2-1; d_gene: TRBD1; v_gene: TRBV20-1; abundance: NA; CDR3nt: TGCAGTGCTAGTGGGACAGGGGACCGGGAGCAGTTCTTC; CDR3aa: CSASGTGDREQFF
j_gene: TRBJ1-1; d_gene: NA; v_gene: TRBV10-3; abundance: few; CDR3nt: TGTGCCATCAACAAACAGGGGAACACTGAAGCTTTCTTT; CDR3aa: CAINKQGNTEAFF
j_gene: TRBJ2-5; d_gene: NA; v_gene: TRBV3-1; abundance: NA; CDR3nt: TGTGCCAGCAGCCTAAGTAGCCGGGAGACCCAGTACTTC; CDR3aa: CASSLSSRETQYF
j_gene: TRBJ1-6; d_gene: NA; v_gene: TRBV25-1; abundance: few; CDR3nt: TGTGCCAGCAGTGACTCAGGGGAAGGTAATTCACCCCTCCACTTT; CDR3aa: CASSDSGEGNSPLHF
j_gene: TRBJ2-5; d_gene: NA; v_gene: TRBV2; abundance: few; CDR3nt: TGTGCCAGCAGTGAATTAGAGACCCAGTACTTC; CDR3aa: CASSELETQYF
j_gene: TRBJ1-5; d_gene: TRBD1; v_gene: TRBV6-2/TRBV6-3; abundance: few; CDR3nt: TGTGCCAGCAGTTACCCCTACAGGGGGGGGCAGCCCCAGCATTTT; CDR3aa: CASSYPYRGGQPQHF
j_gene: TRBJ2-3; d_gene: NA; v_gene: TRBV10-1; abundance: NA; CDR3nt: TGCGCCAGCAGTGAGATGGATACGCAGTATTTT; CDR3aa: CASSEMDTQYF
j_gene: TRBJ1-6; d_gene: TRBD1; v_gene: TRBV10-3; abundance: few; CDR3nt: TGTGCCATCAGGAACGGACAGGTTTCAGCCCTCCACTTT; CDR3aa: CAIRNGQVSALHF
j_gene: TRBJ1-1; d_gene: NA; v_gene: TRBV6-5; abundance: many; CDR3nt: TGTGCCAGCAGTTACGGACCCCCATTAATCCACAGGATGAACACTGAAGCTTTCTTT; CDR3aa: CASSYGPPLIHRMNTEAFF
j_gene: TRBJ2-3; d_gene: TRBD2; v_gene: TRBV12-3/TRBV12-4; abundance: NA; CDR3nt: TGTGCCAGCAGTTTACCGCTAGCGGGGCTCCTTTCTAGCACAGATACGCAGTATTTT; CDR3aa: CASSLPLAGLLSSTDTQYF
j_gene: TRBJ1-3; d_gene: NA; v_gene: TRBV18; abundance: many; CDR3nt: TGTGCCAGCTCACCGGAATTGAGACAAGGTGGAAACACCATATATTTT; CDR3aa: CASSPELRQGGNTIYF